Included here is one TCR beta chain sequence, with context. This CDR3 comprises 15 residues. V lost 1 base and J lost 9, with 13 bases in between. Looked up from germline, CDR1 is MNHEY and CDR2 is SMNVEV (reference sequence). Method: immunoSEQ multiplex PCR; TCRdb's copy keeps in-frame clones and lacks some. The sample yields roughly 100,000 clones, 83% seen once. These data belong to a study of control samples from healthy donors and cancer patients. The rearrangement links TRBV27 to TRBJ1-6; D gene unclear. The receptor was isolated from a woman between 50 and 59 years old in good health. Sequenced sample: blood. The DNA for the CDR3 is TGTGCCAGCAGTTTATTCAAGGTACCCGGTTCACCCCTCCACTTT. It encodes CASSLFKVPGSPLHF.